Each of the 17 T cell receptor beta chains below was sequenced from the same sample in a study of a mutant IDH1 vaccine in newly diagnosed glioma. The protocol was immunoSEQ multiplex PCR, while the TCRdb copy is restricted to in-frame clones and leaves out a portion. The data contain roughly 70,000 clones, 80% to 90% of them singletons. Documented time point: baseline, week 1 (first vaccination visit). Treatment noted: pre-vaccination baseline after standard-of-care therapy. This material consisted of PBMCs, taken from a glioma patient treated with radiotherapy, temozolomide or both. The receptors were gathered from a man aged 25-45 years with glioma.

In this sample, this clone turned up a few times. The CDR3 sequence is CACTWGAGNTIYF. For the CDR3, the DNA is TGTGCCTGCACCTGGGGAGCTGGAAACACCATATATTTT. The chain recombines TRBV30 with TRBJ1-3; D remains ambiguous. This CDR3 is built from 13 residues. Germline CDR1 and CDR2: GTSNPN and SVGIG (reference sequence). V lost 6 bases and J lost 2, with 11 bases in between.

J is TRBJ1-3 and V is TRBV20-1; no definite D call. Per germline, CDR1 DFQATT and CDR2 SNEGSKA (reference sequence). The germline V and J ends were trimmed by 5 bases and 4 bases, with 6 bases remaining between them. The CDR3 is made up of 11 amino acids. CDR3 nucleotides: TGCAGTGCTGACCCAGGAAACACCATATATTTT. It translates to CSADPGNTIYF.

The rearrangement joins TRBV9 to TRBJ2-1; 11 bases match TRBD2. Trimming cost V 5 bases and J 9 bases; bases outside gene matches: 16. Germline V gene sequence: CDR1 SGDLS, CDR2 YYNGEE. The CDR3 consists of 17 residues. The CDR3 region is CASSYYSLAGGPGEQFF. CDR3 bases: TGTGCCAGCAGTTACTACAGCTTAGCGGGGGGGCCGGGTGAGCAGTTCTTC.

The V and J genes are TRBV5-6 and TRBJ1-1; tentatively, D is TRBD1 (6 bases). V lost 0 bases to trimming and J lost 8 bases, with 14 bases between them. Germline V CDR1 and CDR2: SGHDT, YYEEEE. The CDR3 extends over 14 amino acids. The CDR3 nucleotides are TGTGCCAGCAGCTTGGCCAGGGGACGGAGAGAAGCTTTCTTT. The encoded protein is CASSLARGRREAFF.

This sequence joins TRBV25-1 and TRBJ2-7; D unresolved. V shed 1 base and J shed 2 bases, with 12 bases lying between them. This CDR3 spans 15 amino acids. Germline CDR1 and CDR2: MGHDK and SYGVNS. The CDR3 reads CASSEWQSYTYEQYF. CDR3 nucleotides: TGTGCCAGCAGTGAATGGCAGTCTTATACCTACGAGCAGTACTTC.

Comment on this clone: At one of its ends the junction is not consistent with the germline gene, which may arise from a read error. The chain joins TRBV29-1 to TRBJ2-5, with TRBD1 identical over 7 bases. Germline values: CDR1 SQVTM, CDR2 ANQGSEA. The CDR3 is 14 residues long. The CDR3 sequence is CSVQDRAYQETQYF. For the CDR3, the DNA is TGCAGCGTTCAAGACAGGGCGTACCAAGAGACCCAGTACTTC.

This sequence joins TRBV5-1 and TRBJ2-7; D is ambiguous. The CDR3 runs 13 residues. The ends were cut back, 0 bases at V and 6 bases at J, with 10 bases in the middle. CDR1 is SGHRS and CDR2 is YFSETQ in the germline V gene. CDR3 loop: CASSLVKGFEQYF. The CDR3 coding sequence is TGCGCCAGCAGCTTGGTAAAGGGTTTCGAGCAGTACTTC.

The CDR3 DNA reads as TGTGCCAGCAGTGATCTAAACCGATCGGACGGCTATGAAGCTTTCTTT. Protein: CASSDLNRSDGYEAFF. The chain has TRBV25-1 and TRBJ1-1; D is ambiguous. Trimming pared 3 bases from V and 7 bases from J, leaving 21 bases between. The CDR3 is 16 residues long. Germline CDR1 MGHDK, CDR2 SYGVNS. Combining the CDR3 with reference TRBV25-1 and TRBJ1-1 gives the whole variable domain EADIYQTPRYLVIGTGKKITLECSQTMGHDKMYWYQQDPGMELHLIHYSYGVNSTEKGDLSSESTVSRIRTEHFPLTLESARPSHTSQYLCASSDLNRSDGYEAFFGQGTRLTVV.

Within the sample, this clone is medium-sized. The chain links TRBV25-1 to TRBJ2-2; D might be TRBD1 (5 bases). Germline values: CDR1 MGHDK, CDR2 SYGVNS. The germline V and J ends were trimmed by 0 bases and 3 bases, with 5 bases remaining between them. This CDR3 has 14 residues. The CDR3 region is CASSEYRDTGELFF. The CDR3 DNA is TGTGCCAGCAGTGAATACAGGGACACCGGGGAGCTGTTTTTT.

The rearrangement joins TRBV6-1 to TRBJ2-7; perhaps TRBD1 as D (5 bases). Germline V gene data show CDR1 as MNHNS and CDR2 as SASEGT. V lost 5 bases and J lost 6, with 11 bases in between. CDR3 length: 12 residues. The CDR3 region has the DNA TGTGCCAGCAGTAAAACAGGTTTCGAGCAGTACTTC. Translating gives CASSKTGFEQYF.

The chain links TRBV10-2 to TRBJ2-3; TRBD2 matches 7 bases. Germline assignment: CDR1 WSHSY and CDR2 SAAADI. V was clipped by 10 bases and J by 0 bases; unmatched bases: 7. The CDR3 covers 14 residues. The CDR3 region is CATAGVGSTDTQYF. CDR3 DNA: TGCGCCACCGCGGGAGTAGGGAGCACAGATACGCAGTATTTT.

V and J are TRBV6-5 and TRBJ2-1; maybe TRBD1 (6 bases). Trimming took 4 bases from V and 9 from J, leaving 16 bases between them. Germline CDR1 reads MNHEY; CDR2 reads SVGAGI. The CDR3 length is 14 residues. The CDR3 DNA reads as TGTGCCAGCAGTTCTGGCAGGGGCGAAGGTGAGCAGTTCTTC. Translation: CASSSGRGEGEQFF.

The V gene is TRBV6-1, the J gene TRBJ2-1, with 9 bases lining up with TRBD1. J was trimmed by 4 bases and V by 4 bases; bases with no gene match: 5. CDR3 size: 15 residues. Germline CDR1 and CDR2: MNHNS and SASEGT. Written as DNA, the CDR3 is TGTGCCAGCAGTGCCACGACAGGGGGGTACAATGAGCAGTTCTTC. This translates into CASSATTGGYNEQFF.

The chain is built from TRBV7-9 and TRBJ1-5; D is uncertain. CDR1 and CDR2 (germline): SEHNR, FQNEAQ (reference sequence). V lost 1 base, J lost 7 bases, and 8 bases lay in between. The CDR3 is 13 amino acids. In DNA form, the CDR3 reads TGTGCCAGCAGCTTAGGGTTAGGGCAGCCCCAGCATTTT. This codes for CASSLGLGQPQHF.

This chain joins TRBV15 and TRBJ2-7, with TRBD1 matching 9 bases. J lost 4 bases, V lost 1 base, and 8 bases had no gene match. Germline CDR1 reads LNHNV; CDR2 reads YYDKDF (reference sequence). There are 16 residues in the CDR3. In DNA form, the CDR3 reads TGTGCCACCAGCAGAGTTGGGACAGGGAGTAGGTACGAGCAGTACTTC. Residues: CATSRVGTGSRYEQYF.

The rearrangement links TRBV4-2 to TRBJ1-6; D is undetermined. CDR3 length: 17 residues. V was trimmed by 1 base and J by 7 bases, leaving 17 bases between them. The germline V gene has CDR1 LGHNA and CDR2 YNFKEQ. This chain's CDR3 is CASSQVKGILLNSPLHF. In DNA, the CDR3 is TGTGCCAGCAGCCAAGTGAAAGGGATTCTGTTGAATTCACCCCTCCACTTT.

The chain carries TRBV28 and TRBJ2-7, with D hard to call. V dropped 4 bases and J dropped 1 base, with 23 bases sitting between them. CDR1 is MDHEN, CDR2 SYDVKM, per germline. The CDR3 runs 18 residues. CDR3 coding DNA: TGTGCCAGCAGTTCCCGATTGGGGTCCAGGACGGTTTCCTACGAGCAGTACTTC. Translation gives CASSSRLGSRTVSYEQYF.